Listed here are 32 T cell receptor beta chains from one sample, sequenced in a study of Graves' ophthalmopathy and Graves' hyperthyroidism. The authors amplified TCR beta CDR3 regions, and they did so from RNA transcripts for repertoire sequencing. The library came from an HTBI-primed first-round RT-PCR and a second-round multiplex PCR. One entry per CDR3 protein results from TCRdb running MiXCR on the multiplex PCR reads. The sample carries some 390,000 distinct CDR3 sequences, around 17% recorded once. The sequenced material came from peripheral blood. These TCRs come from a woman younger than 30 with Graves' ophthalmopathy.

J is TRBJ2-7 and V is TRBV6-2 or TRBV6-3; 8 bases align to TRBD1. The CDR3 contains 13 residues. Trimming at V came to 8 bases and at J to 5 bases, leaving 8 bases not matched to a gene. CDR1 is MNHEY and CDR2 is SVGEGT in the germline V gene. In DNA, the CDR3 is TGTGCCAGCCGGACAGGGAGTAAGGACGAGCAGTACTTC. As protein: CASRTGSKDEQYF.

This clonotype was counted ten times or more. V is TRBV6-1 and J is TRBJ1-5; 10 nucleotides line up with TRBD1. With V trimmed by 4 bases and J by 6 bases, 3 bases remained unmatched. Per germline, CDR1 MNHNS and CDR2 SASEGT. The CDR3 covers 14 residues. The CDR3 is CASSADRGFQPQHF. CDR3 nucleotides: TGTGCCAGCAGTGCGGACAGGGGGTTTCAGCCCCAGCATTTT.

This clonotype was recorded many times. This chain connects TRBV20-1 to TRBJ2-7; D is uncertain. Trimming pared 0 bases from V and 2 bases from J, leaving 11 bases between. In germline, CDR1 is DFQATT, CDR2 SNEGSKA (reference sequence). This CDR3 is 14 amino acids long. The CDR3 nucleotides are TGCAGTGCTAGAGATGTGGGGATTACCTACGAGCAGTACTTC. It yields the protein CSARDVGITYEQYF.

Ten or more counts support this clonotype. The chain joins TRBV7-2 to TRBJ2-7; D may be TRBD2 (5 bases). The germline CDR1 and CDR2 sequences are SGHTA and FQGNSA. This CDR3 spans 14 amino acids. V lost 0 bases to trimming and J lost 3 bases, with 9 bases between them. Written as DNA, the CDR3 is TGTGCCAGCAGCTTAGCGGCGGGCGTCTACGAGCAGTACTTC. Translation gives CASSLAAGVYEQYF.

This clonotype was observed many times. The J gene is TRBJ2-2, the V gene TRBV29-1; D unclear. CDR3 length equals 15 residues. V gave up 3 bases and J gave up 4 bases, with 15 bases separating them. Germline V gives CDR1 SQVTM, CDR2 ANQGSEA. The DNA for the CDR3 is TGCAGCGTTGAGGGGTTCGCAGGATCCACCGGGGAGCTGTTTTTT. Protein product: CSVEGFAGSTGELFF.

This clonotype was detected ten times or more. The CDR3 protein is CASSFTAVLGRGQYF. Written as DNA, the CDR3 is TGTGCCAGCAGTTTTACAGCCGTCCTAGGGAGAGGCCAGTACTTC. This sequence joins TRBV12-3 or TRBV12-4 and TRBJ2-5, with a weak D call TRBD2 (5 bases). This CDR3 region has 15 residues. The V end lost 3 bases, the J end lost 10 bases, and 21 bases lay between the germline ends.

This clonotype has at least ten counts. V usage is TRBV6-2 or TRBV6-3 and J usage is TRBJ1-1, with D maybe TRBD1 (6 bases). The V end lost 2 bases, the J end lost 0 bases, and 19 bases lay between the germline ends. This CDR3 region has 18 residues. Germline CDR1 is MNHEY and CDR2 is SVGEGT. CDR3 nucleotides: TGTGCCAGCAGTTACGTAGACTCCTCCAGGGGCATGAACACTGAAGCTTTCTTT. It encodes CASSYVDSSRGMNTEAFF.

The V gene is TRBV30, the J gene TRBJ2-7, with D unresolved. The CDR3 covers 12 residues. Trimming removed 3 bases at V and 2 bases at J, with 8 bases between. Germline V gene data show CDR1 as GTSNPN and CDR2 as SVGIG (reference sequence). The CDR3 coding sequence is TGTGCCTGGAGAACATGGACCTACGAGCAGTACTTC. Protein product: CAWRTWTYEQYF.

At least ten counts were recorded for this clonotype. The V gene is TRBV5-1, the J gene TRBJ2-5; 9 bases match TRBD1. The germline gives CDR1 SGHRS, CDR2 YFSETQ. The V and J ends lost 0 bases and 4 bases, in that order; junction bases with no gene match: 4. The CDR3 extends over 15 amino acids. The CDR3 here is CASSLGTGGPETQYF. In DNA, the CDR3 is TGCGCCAGCAGCTTGGGAACAGGGGGCCCAGAGACCCAGTACTTC.

This clonotype occurred many times. This rearrangement joins TRBV28 to TRBJ1-5; 8 bases map to TRBD1. V lost 4 bases, J lost 6 bases, and 8 bases stayed unmatched. The germline gives CDR1 MDHEN, CDR2 SYDVKM. CDR3 size: 15 residues. The CDR3: CASSSPGGLGQPQHF. The CDR3 DNA reads as TGTGCCAGCAGTTCTCCAGGGGGCTTGGGTCAGCCCCAGCATTTT.

V gene TRBV6-2 or TRBV6-3 combines with J gene TRBJ1-6; the D is unclear. CDR3 length: 13 amino acids. Germline CDR1 reads MNHEY; CDR2 reads SVGEGT. Trimming removed 2 bases at V and 8 bases at J, with 7 bases between. CDR3 in amino acids: CASSYDDHSPLHF. The DNA of the CDR3 is TGTGCCAGCAGTTACGATGACCATTCACCCCTCCACTTT.

This clonotype has a count of ten or more. J is TRBJ1-1 and V is TRBV11-1; the D gene is possibly TRBD1 (5 bases). The V gene's germline CDR1 is SGHAT and CDR2 FQDESV (reference sequence). Deletions cut 6 bases from V and 4 bases from J, with 12 bases between. This CDR3 has 13 residues. CDR3 sequence (DNA): TGTGCCAGCAGTGCCAGGGTAGGCACTGAAGCTTTCTTT. Its protein product is CASSARVGTEAFF.

This clonotype showed up many times. This rearrangement joins TRBV15 to TRBJ2-7, with TRBD1 matching 12 bases. J gave up 4 bases and V 3 bases, and 1 base lay outside the gene matches. The CDR3 has 14 amino acids. Germline V gives CDR1 LNHNV, CDR2 YYDKDF (reference sequence). CDR3 nucleotides: TGTGCCACCAGCAGGGGACAGGGGGCTTACGAGCAGTACTTC. It translates to CATSRGQGAYEQYF.

Many counts were recorded for this clonotype. The chain is built from TRBV19 and TRBJ1-5, with TRBD1 matching 7 bases. V lost 7 bases and J lost 6; bases outside the gene matches: 6. Germline CDR1 is LNHDA and CDR2 is SQIVND (reference sequence). The CDR3 is made up of 13 amino acids. The CDR3 nucleotides are TGTGCCAGTACGAGAACAGGGGTTCAGCCCCAGCATTTT. This sequence encodes CASTRTGVQPQHF.

This clonotype was seen at least ten times. The V gene is TRBV6-5, the J gene TRBJ2-2, with D unresolved. The V and J ends lost 10 bases and 5 bases respectively, with 11 bases between them. Germline assignment: CDR1 MNHEY and CDR2 SVGAGI. There are 12 residues in the CDR3. Written as DNA, the CDR3 is TGTGCCACTGCGGTTGGGACCGGGGAGCTGTTTTTT. Residues: CATAVGTGELFF.

This clonotype was counted ten times or more. The rearrangement joins TRBV28 to TRBJ2-7, with 14 bases matching TRBD2. Trimming cost V 6 bases and J 3 bases; bases outside gene matches: 7. Germline CDR1 and CDR2: MDHEN and SYDVKM. CDR3 length equals 16 residues. As DNA, the CDR3 is TGTGCCAGCAGGCCCGCCGGGACTAGCGGGGGCTACGAGCAGTACTTC. This translates into CASRPAGTSGGYEQYF.

This clonotype was counted between two and nine times. The chain employs TRBV3-1 and TRBJ2-5; 11 bases line up with TRBD2. V gave up 4 bases and J gave up 4 bases; unmatched junction bases: 8. Germline V gives CDR1 LGHDT, CDR2 YNNKEL (reference sequence). The CDR3 sequence is 16 residues long. The CDR3 bases are TGTGCCAGCAGCCCTGTAGCGGGGGGGCTCGCAGAGACCCAGTACTTC. It codes for CASSPVAGGLAETQYF.

The sample holds many counts of this clonotype. The V call is TRBV15, the J call TRBJ2-4, with D possibly TRBD1 on 6 matching bases. Germline V lookup: CDR1 LNHNV, CDR2 YYDKDF (reference sequence). Between the trimmed V and J ends, which lost 5 bases and 0 bases, there was a span of 14 bases. The CDR3 consists of 16 residues. CDR3 amino acids: CATSGTGTIAKNIQYF. CDR3 coding DNA: TGTGCCACCAGCGGAACAGGGACGATAGCCAAAAACATTCAGTACTTC.

The sample holds many counts of this clonotype. This chain links TRBV2 with TRBJ2-7, with a tentative D call TRBD1 (5 bases). This CDR3 contains 16 residues. CDR1 and CDR2 (germline): SNHLY, FYNNEI. The V gene lost 2 bases and the J gene lost 1 base, with 15 bases spanning the gap. This CDR3 reads CASSELGQSKSYEQYF. The CDR3 DNA sequence: TGTGCCAGCAGTGAACTGGGGCAGTCCAAATCCTACGAGCAGTACTTC.

Ten or more counts support this clonotype. This chain joins TRBV5-1 and TRBJ1-1; 9 bases are a match to TRBD1. Germline loops: CDR1 SGHRS, CDR2 YFSETQ. Trimming cost V 4 bases and J 5 bases; bases outside gene matches: 9. The CDR3 is 15 amino acids. The CDR3 sequence: CASSPNRGQGTEAFF. CDR3 nucleotides: TGCGCCAGCAGCCCGAACAGGGGGCAAGGAACTGAAGCTTTCTTT.

This clonotype was counted many times. The chain uses TRBV7-2 and TRBJ1-1, with D possibly matching TRBD1 (5 bases). V shed 4 bases and J shed 4 bases, with 13 bases lying between them. The V gene's germline CDR1 is SGHTA and CDR2 FQGNSA. The CDR3 length is 14 residues. CDR3 in amino acids: CASSSPGISTEAFF. The CDR3 DNA reads as TGTGCCAGCAGCTCCCCAGGGATTAGCACTGAAGCTTTCTTT.

This clonotype was recorded at least ten times. The V and J genes are TRBV6-1 and TRBJ1-5; 8 bases are a match to TRBD1. This CDR3 spans 13 amino acids. From germline, CDR1 is MNHNS and CDR2 SASEGT. V gave up 11 bases and J gave up 9 bases; unmatched junction bases: 12. The CDR3 DNA sequence: TGTGCCGTCACACAGGGGGGGCTTGGGCCCCAGCATTTT. Protein: CAVTQGGLGPQHF.

This clonotype has a count of ten or more. The chain is built from TRBV24-1 and TRBJ1-5; no definite D call. Germline loops: CDR1 KGHDR, CDR2 SFDVKD. This CDR3 contains 14 residues. The V end lost 6 bases, the J end lost 4 bases, and 12 bases lay between the germline ends. CDR3 protein: CATSPESENQPQHF. The CDR3 DNA follows: TGTGCCACCAGTCCGGAGAGTGAAAATCAGCCCCAGCATTTT.

The table lists this clonotype with many counts. A much larger clone differs by one base, so this may be a read error. This chain joins TRBV6-1 and TRBJ2-2; possibly TRBD2 for D (5 bases). CDR1 is MNHNS, CDR2 SASEGT, per germline. This CDR3 is 11 amino acids long. This CDR3 is CASTFTGELSF. CDR3 nucleotide sequence: TGTGCCAGCACCTTCACCGGGGAGCTGTCTTTT.

This clonotype was detected many times. The chain recombines TRBV28 with TRBJ1-1; TRBD1 aligns across 7 bases. The CDR3 covers 14 residues. V dropped 6 bases and J dropped 1; count of bases not matched to a gene: 5. CDR1 and CDR2 (germline): MDHEN, SYDVKM. The CDR3 bases are TGTGCCAGCAGGGGTGGGACAGCGAACACTGAAGCTTTCTTT. It specifies CASRGGTANTEAFF.

This clonotype was found many times. This CDR3 reads CASSSEGGPNREQYF. The CDR3 DNA is TGTGCCAGCAGTTCGGAGGGAGGGCCAAATCGCGAGCAGTACTTC. This rearrangement joins TRBV6-5 to TRBJ2-7; the match to TRBD2 covers 7 bases. Trimming removed 4 bases from V and 6 bases from J; junction bases left unmatched: 12. This CDR3 is built from 15 residues. Per the germline V gene, CDR1 is MNHEY and CDR2 is SVGAGI.

At least ten counts were recorded for this clonotype. The J gene is TRBJ1-2, the V gene TRBV6-2 or TRBV6-3; D is unresolved. Germline lookup yields CDR1 MNHEY and CDR2 SVGEGT. This CDR3 contains 14 residues. V was cut by 2 bases and J by 5 bases, with 12 bases left in between. The CDR3 region is CASSYAGPDYGYTF. The CDR3 region has the DNA TGTGCCAGCAGTTACGCTGGTCCGGATTATGGCTACACCTTC.

This clonotype appeared many times. The rearrangement joins TRBV11-2 to TRBJ2-7; no firm D call. This CDR3 is 13 amino acids long. Germline-derived CDR1 and CDR2 are SGHAT and FQNNGV. Trimming took 0 bases from V and 6 from J, leaving 9 bases between them. The CDR3 DNA reads TGTGCCAGCAGCTTAGAGTCAACGGGCGAGCAGTACTTC. Encoded protein: CASSLESTGEQYF.

This chain joins TRBV19 and TRBJ1-1; a possible D gene is TRBD1 (5 bases). The V gene's germline CDR1 is LNHDA and CDR2 SQIVND (reference sequence). This CDR3 is built from 17 residues. V was cut by 8 bases and J by 1 base, with 23 bases left in between. The CDR3 region is CASSKRGPSRGNTEAFF. CDR3 nucleotide sequence: TGTGCCAGTTCAAAAAGGGGTCCTTCCCGTGGGAACACTGAAGCTTTCTTT.

This clonotype was seen only once. The V and J genes are TRBV27 and TRBJ1-1; D unresolved. The CDR3 spans 13 residues. Germline lookup yields CDR1 MNHEY and CDR2 SMNVEV (reference sequence). V dropped 5 bases and J dropped 5 bases, with 12 bases sitting between them. The CDR3 here is CASSVYRGTEAFF. The CDR3 nucleotides read TGTGCCAGCAGTGTATACCGTGGAACTGAAGCTTTCTTT.

This clonotype was recorded many times. The V and J genes are TRBV6-1 and TRBJ1-6, with D possibly matching TRBD1 (5 bases). The CDR3 consists of 15 residues. CDR1 and CDR2 (germline): MNHNS, SASEGT. The V end was cut by 7 bases, the J end by 6 bases, with 16 bases between. The CDR3 loop reads CASTPGGTFNSPLHF. For the CDR3, the DNA is TGTGCCAGCACCCCTGGTGGGACCTTTAATTCACCCCTCCACTTT.

This clonotype was observed many times. The V gene is TRBV7-9, the J gene TRBJ2-2; 7 nucleotides agree with TRBD2. Germline CDR1 SEHNR, CDR2 FQNEAQ (reference sequence). This CDR3 contains 15 residues. The V and J ends lost 5 bases and 1 base, in that order; junction bases with no gene match: 4. In nucleotides, the CDR3 is TGTGCCAGCAGCGCCGCGGGAGAGAACACCGGGGAGCTGTTTTTT. Translation: CASSAAGENTGELFF.